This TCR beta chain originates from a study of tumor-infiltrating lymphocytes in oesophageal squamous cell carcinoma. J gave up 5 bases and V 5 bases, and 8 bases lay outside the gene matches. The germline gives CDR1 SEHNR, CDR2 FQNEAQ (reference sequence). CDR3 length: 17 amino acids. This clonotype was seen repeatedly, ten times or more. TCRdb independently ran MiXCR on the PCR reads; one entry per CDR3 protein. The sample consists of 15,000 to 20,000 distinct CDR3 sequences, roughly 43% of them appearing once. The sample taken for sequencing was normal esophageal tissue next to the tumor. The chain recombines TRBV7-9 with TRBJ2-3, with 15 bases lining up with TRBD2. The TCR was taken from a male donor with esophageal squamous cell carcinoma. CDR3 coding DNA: TGTGCCAGCAGCCGGACTAGCGGGGGGGCTTTTATAGATACGCAGTATTTT. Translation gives CASSRTSGGAFIDTQYF.